This T cell receptor beta chain is from a study of tumor-infiltrating lymphocytes in oesophageal squamous cell carcinoma. Germline V CDR1 and CDR2: SGHAT, FQDESV (reference sequence). J gave up 7 bases and V 5 bases, and 13 bases lay outside the gene matches. The CDR3 extends over 16 amino acids. TCRdb passed the PCR reads through MiXCR, listing each CDR3 protein once. This table holds 15,000 to 20,000 distinct CDR3 sequences, about 40% found once. This TCR was sampled from a female donor with esophageal squamous cell carcinoma. The rearrangement joins TRBV11-1 to TRBJ2-5, with 10 bases lining up with TRBD1. The sequenced sample was blood. The chain's CDR3 is CASSRTGTGDYGTQYF. Here the CDR3 DNA reads TGTGCCAGCAGCAGAACCGGGACAGGGGATTATGGGACCCAGTACTTC.